The following is a TCR beta chain sequence with its context. As yet, its antigen is unknown. Donors were healthy HIV-negative adults without recently reported acute infections or vaccinations. This CDR3 comprises 15 residues. CDR1 and CDR2 (germline): SEHNR, FQNEAQ (reference sequence). The V gene end was trimmed by 1 base and the J gene end by 5 bases; junction bases not matched to a gene: 7. This sample was taken from a study of shared clonotypes between healthy human individuals. Study-wide findings and caveats: Investigators expected sequencing depth to affect clonotype sharing among donors.

When replicate PCRs were run on unsorted PBMC, they used about 300 ng DNA, some 33,000 T cell genomes. Per the authors' pipeline: As immunoSEQ supplied junction-only sequences (without quality scores), filtering differed. Only in-frame clones appear in the TCRdb table, and some are missing; sequencing was by immunoSEQ multiplex PCR. V, J and clone size are those of that table, while D and trimming were read from the DNA. Here the sample spans fewer than 550,000 clones, about three quarters being singletons. The rearrangement links TRBV7-9 to TRBJ1-2; 7 nucleotides align to TRBD1. This TCR was sampled from a woman in her forties in good health. Some clones in this sample may be carry-over from other donors' samples. Sequenced: PBMCs. The CDR3 DNA reads as TGTGCCAGCAGCTTAGAGGCGGGACAGCTTTATGGCTACACCTTC. Protein: CASSLEAGQLYGYTF.